This T cell receptor (beta chain) was profiled in a study of T cell responses to AZD1222 COVID-19 vaccine. Germline V lookup: CDR1 MNHEY, CDR2 SMNVEV (reference sequence). V was trimmed by 4 bases and J by 0 bases, leaving 10 bases between them. This CDR3 has 15 amino acids. Assay used: immunoSEQ multiplex PCR; TCRdb lists only in-frame clones, some missing. The sample consists of under 150,000 clones, roughly 90% of them appearing once. The rearrangement uses TRBV27 and TRBJ2-1; D is unclear. Sequenced material: peripheral blood, taken on day 0 of AZD1222 vaccination. The receptor's source is an adult in good health. CDR3 residues: CASSWSSSSYNEQFF. The CDR3 DNA is TGTGCCAGCAGTTGGTCGTCTAGCTCCTACAATGAGCAGTTCTTC.